This TCR beta chain was sequenced in a study of shared clonotypes between healthy human individuals. A note on this clone: The antigen is unknown.

V was cut by 7 bases and J by 6 bases, with 13 bases left in between. The CDR3 totals 12 residues. Germline CDR1 SQVTM, CDR2 ANQGSEA. General observations from the study: The low donor count limited represented genetic and exposure-history diversity.

The unsorted samples had 70 million to 100 million PBMCs used for genomic DNA. Each subset's genomic DNA was split evenly across several immunoSEQ plates. Here immunoSEQ multiplex PCR was the method, and the copy in TCRdb shows in-frame clones only, minus some. The sample holds 450,000 to 650,000 clones, around 77% seen once. The receptor's source is a woman aged 40 to 50 in good health. Some clones in this sample may be carry-over from other donors' samples. The chain joins TRBV29-1 to TRBJ2-1, with no clear D. The sample comprised PBMCs. CDR3 nucleotides: TGCAGCGCATGGTGGGGAATCAATGAGCAGTTCTTC. Amino acids: CSAWWGINEQFF.